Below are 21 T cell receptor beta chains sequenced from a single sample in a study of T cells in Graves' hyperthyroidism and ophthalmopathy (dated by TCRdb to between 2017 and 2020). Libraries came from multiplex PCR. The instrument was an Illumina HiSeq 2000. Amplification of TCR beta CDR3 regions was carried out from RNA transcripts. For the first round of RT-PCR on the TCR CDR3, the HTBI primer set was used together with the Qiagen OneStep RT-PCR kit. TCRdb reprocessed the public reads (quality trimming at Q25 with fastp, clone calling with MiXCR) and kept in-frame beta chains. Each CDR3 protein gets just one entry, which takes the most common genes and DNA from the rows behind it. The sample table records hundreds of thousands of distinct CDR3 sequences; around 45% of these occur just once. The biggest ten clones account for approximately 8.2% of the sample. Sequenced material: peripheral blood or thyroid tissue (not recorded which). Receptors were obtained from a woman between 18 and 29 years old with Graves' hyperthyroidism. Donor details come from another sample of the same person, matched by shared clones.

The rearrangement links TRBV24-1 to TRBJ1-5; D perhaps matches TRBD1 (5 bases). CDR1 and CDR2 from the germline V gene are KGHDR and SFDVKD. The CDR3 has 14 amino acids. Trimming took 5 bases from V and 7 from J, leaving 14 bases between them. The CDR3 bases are TGTGCCACCAGTGCTTCGGACAACGGCCAGCCCCAGCATTTT. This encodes CATSASDNGQPQHF.

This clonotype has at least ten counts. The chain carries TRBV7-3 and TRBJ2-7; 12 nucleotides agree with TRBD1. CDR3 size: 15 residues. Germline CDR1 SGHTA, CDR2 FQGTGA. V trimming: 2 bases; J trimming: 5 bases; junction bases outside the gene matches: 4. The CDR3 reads CASSLLGTGGDEQYF. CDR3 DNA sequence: TGTGCCAGCAGCTTATTAGGGACAGGGGGCGACGAGCAGTACTTC.

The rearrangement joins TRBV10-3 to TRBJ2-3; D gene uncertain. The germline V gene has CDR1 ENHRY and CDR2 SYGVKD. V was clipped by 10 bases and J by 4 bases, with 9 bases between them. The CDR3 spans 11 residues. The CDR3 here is CANRVADTQYF. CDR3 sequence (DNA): TGTGCCAACCGGGTGGCAGATACGCAGTATTTT.

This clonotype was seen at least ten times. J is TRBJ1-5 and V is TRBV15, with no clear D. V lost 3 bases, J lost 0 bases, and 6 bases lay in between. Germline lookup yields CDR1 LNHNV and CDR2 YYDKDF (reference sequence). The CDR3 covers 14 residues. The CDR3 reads CATSSGDSNQPQHF. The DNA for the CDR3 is TGTGCCACCAGCAGTGGGGATAGCAATCAGCCCCAGCATTTT.

CDR3: CASSLLDAGRQETQYF. The CDR3, as DNA: TGTGCCAGCAGTTTGTTGGACGCTGGGCGACAAGAGACCCAGTACTTC. This chain joins TRBV12-3 or TRBV12-4 and TRBJ2-5; D unresolved. Trimming stripped 3 bases from V and 2 bases from J, with 16 bases between. This CDR3 has 16 amino acids.

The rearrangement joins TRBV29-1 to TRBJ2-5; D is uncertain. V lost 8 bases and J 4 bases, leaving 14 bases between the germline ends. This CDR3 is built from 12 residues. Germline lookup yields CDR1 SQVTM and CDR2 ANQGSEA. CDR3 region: CSLGAGGETQYF. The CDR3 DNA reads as TGCAGCTTAGGTGCTGGTGGAGAGACCCAGTACTTC. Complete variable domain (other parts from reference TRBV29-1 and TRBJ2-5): SAVISQKPSRDICQRGTSLTIQCQVDSQVTMMFWYRQQPGQSLTLIATANQGSEATYESGFVIDKFPISRPNLTFSTLTVSNMSPEDSSIYLCSLGAGGETQYFGPGTRLLVL.

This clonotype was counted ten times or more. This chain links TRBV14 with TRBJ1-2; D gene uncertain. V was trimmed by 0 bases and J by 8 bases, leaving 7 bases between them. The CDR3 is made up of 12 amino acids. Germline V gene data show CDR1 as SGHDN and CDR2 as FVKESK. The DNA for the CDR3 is TGTGCCAGCAGCCAAGATAGGGTGGGCTACACCTTC. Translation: CASSQDRVGYTF.

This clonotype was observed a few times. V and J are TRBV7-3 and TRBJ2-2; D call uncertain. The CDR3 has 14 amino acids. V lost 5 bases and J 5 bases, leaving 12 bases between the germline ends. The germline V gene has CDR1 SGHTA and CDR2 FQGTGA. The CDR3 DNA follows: TGTGCCAGCAGCCCCAAGATCGATACCGGGGAGCTGTTTTTT. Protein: CASSPKIDTGELFF.

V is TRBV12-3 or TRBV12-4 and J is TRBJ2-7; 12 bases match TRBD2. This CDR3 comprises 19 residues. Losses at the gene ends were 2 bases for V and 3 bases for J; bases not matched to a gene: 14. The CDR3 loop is CASSLYPPKGLAGLYEQYF. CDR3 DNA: TGTGCCAGCAGTTTATACCCCCCCAAAGGACTAGCGGGGCTCTACGAGCAGTACTTC.

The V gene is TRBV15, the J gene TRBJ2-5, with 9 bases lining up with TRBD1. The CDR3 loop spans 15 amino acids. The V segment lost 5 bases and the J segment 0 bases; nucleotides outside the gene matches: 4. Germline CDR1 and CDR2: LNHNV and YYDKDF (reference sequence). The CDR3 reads CATSGGTGYQETQYF. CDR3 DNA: TGTGCCACCAGCGGGGGGACAGGGTACCAAGAGACCCAGTACTTC.

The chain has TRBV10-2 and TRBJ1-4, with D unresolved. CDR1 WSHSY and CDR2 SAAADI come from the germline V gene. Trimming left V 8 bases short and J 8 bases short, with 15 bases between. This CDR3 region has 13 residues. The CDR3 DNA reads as TGCGCCAGCGCCGCCTGGACCGGCGAAAAACTGTTTTTT. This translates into CASAAWTGEKLFF.

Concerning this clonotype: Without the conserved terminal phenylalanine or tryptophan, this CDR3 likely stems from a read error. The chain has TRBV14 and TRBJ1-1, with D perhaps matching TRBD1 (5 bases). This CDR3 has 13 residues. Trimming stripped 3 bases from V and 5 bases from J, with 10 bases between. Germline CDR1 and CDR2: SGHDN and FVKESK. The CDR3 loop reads CASSHGARTEAFL. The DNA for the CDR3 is TGTGCCAGCAGCCATGGGGCGAGGACTGAAGCTTTCCTT.

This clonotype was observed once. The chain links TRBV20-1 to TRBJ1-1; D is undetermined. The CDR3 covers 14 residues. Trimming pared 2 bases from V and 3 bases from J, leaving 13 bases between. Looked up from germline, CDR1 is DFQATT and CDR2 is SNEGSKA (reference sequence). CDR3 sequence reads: CSARSAGGDTEAFF. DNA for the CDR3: TGCAGTGCTAGATCCGCGGGAGGCGACACTGAAGCTTTCTTT.

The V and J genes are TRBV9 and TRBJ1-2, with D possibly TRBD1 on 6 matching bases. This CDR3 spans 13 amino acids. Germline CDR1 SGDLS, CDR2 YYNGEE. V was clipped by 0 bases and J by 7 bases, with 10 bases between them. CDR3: CASSVVGAGGYTF. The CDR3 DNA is TGTGCCAGCAGCGTAGTGGGGGCAGGTGGCTACACCTTC.

CDR3 sequence reads: CASSTLLGGTKTQYF. The DNA of the CDR3 is TGTGCCAGTAGTACACTTCTAGGCGGGACAAAGACCCAGTACTTC. The genes are TRBV19 and TRBJ2-5; the D call may be TRBD1 or TRBD2 (6 bases each). Germline loops: CDR1 LNHDA, CDR2 SQIVND (reference sequence). Trimming took 4 bases from V and 6 from J, leaving 18 bases between them. This CDR3 comprises 15 residues. The full variable domain, rest sourced from reference TRBV19 and TRBJ2-5, is DGGITQSPKYLFRKEGQNVTLSCEQNLNHDAMYWYRQDPGQGLRLIYYSQIVNDFQKGDIAEGYSVSREKKESFPLTVTSAQKNPTAFYLCASSTLLGGTKTQYFGPGTRLLVL.

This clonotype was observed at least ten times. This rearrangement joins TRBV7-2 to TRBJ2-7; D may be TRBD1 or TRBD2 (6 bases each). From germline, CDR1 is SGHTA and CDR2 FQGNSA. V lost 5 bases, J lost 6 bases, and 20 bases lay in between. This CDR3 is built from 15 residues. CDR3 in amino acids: CASSLVGGGGREQYF. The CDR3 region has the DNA TGTGCCAGCAGCCTAGTCGGCGGAGGGGGTCGCGAGCAGTACTTC. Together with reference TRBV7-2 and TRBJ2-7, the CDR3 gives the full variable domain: GAGVSQSPSNKVTEKGKDVELRCDPISGHTALYWYRQSLGQGLEFLIYFQGNSAPDKSGLPSDRFSAERTGGSVSTLTIQRTQQEDSAVYLCASSLVGGGGREQYFGPGTRLTVT.

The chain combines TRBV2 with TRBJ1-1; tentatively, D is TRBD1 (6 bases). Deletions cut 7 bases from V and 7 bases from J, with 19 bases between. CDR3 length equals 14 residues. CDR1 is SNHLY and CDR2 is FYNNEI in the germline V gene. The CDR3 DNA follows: TGTGCCAGCATCCTTTCCGGGACAAAGGGTGAAGCTTTCTTT. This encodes CASILSGTKGEAFF.

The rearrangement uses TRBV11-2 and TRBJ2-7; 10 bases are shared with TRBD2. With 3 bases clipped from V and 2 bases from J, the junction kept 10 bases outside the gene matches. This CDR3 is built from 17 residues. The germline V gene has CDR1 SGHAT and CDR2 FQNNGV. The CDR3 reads CASSFQGLAVYPYEQYF. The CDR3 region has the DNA TGTGCCAGCAGCTTTCAAGGACTAGCGGTTTACCCCTACGAGCAGTACTTC.

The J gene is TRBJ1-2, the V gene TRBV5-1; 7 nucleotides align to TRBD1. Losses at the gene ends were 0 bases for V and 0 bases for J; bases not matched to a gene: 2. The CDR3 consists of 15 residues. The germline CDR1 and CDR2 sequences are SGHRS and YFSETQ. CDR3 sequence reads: CASSLGTGANYGYTF. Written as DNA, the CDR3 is TGCGCCAGCAGCTTGGGGACAGGCGCTAACTATGGCTACACCTTC.

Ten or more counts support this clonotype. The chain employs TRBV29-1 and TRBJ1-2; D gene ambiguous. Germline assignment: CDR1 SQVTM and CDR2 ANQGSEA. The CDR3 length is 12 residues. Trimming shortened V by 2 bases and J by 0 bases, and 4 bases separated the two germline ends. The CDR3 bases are TGCAGCGTTGAAACGCCTAACTATGGCTACACCTTC. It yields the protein CSVETPNYGYTF.

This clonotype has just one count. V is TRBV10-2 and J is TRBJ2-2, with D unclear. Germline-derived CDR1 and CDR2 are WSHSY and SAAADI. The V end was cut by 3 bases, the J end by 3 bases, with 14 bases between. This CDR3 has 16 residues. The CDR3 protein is CASSDLRTLYTGELFF. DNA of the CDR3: TGCGCCAGCAGTGACCTAAGAACTCTTTACACCGGGGAGCTGTTTTTT.